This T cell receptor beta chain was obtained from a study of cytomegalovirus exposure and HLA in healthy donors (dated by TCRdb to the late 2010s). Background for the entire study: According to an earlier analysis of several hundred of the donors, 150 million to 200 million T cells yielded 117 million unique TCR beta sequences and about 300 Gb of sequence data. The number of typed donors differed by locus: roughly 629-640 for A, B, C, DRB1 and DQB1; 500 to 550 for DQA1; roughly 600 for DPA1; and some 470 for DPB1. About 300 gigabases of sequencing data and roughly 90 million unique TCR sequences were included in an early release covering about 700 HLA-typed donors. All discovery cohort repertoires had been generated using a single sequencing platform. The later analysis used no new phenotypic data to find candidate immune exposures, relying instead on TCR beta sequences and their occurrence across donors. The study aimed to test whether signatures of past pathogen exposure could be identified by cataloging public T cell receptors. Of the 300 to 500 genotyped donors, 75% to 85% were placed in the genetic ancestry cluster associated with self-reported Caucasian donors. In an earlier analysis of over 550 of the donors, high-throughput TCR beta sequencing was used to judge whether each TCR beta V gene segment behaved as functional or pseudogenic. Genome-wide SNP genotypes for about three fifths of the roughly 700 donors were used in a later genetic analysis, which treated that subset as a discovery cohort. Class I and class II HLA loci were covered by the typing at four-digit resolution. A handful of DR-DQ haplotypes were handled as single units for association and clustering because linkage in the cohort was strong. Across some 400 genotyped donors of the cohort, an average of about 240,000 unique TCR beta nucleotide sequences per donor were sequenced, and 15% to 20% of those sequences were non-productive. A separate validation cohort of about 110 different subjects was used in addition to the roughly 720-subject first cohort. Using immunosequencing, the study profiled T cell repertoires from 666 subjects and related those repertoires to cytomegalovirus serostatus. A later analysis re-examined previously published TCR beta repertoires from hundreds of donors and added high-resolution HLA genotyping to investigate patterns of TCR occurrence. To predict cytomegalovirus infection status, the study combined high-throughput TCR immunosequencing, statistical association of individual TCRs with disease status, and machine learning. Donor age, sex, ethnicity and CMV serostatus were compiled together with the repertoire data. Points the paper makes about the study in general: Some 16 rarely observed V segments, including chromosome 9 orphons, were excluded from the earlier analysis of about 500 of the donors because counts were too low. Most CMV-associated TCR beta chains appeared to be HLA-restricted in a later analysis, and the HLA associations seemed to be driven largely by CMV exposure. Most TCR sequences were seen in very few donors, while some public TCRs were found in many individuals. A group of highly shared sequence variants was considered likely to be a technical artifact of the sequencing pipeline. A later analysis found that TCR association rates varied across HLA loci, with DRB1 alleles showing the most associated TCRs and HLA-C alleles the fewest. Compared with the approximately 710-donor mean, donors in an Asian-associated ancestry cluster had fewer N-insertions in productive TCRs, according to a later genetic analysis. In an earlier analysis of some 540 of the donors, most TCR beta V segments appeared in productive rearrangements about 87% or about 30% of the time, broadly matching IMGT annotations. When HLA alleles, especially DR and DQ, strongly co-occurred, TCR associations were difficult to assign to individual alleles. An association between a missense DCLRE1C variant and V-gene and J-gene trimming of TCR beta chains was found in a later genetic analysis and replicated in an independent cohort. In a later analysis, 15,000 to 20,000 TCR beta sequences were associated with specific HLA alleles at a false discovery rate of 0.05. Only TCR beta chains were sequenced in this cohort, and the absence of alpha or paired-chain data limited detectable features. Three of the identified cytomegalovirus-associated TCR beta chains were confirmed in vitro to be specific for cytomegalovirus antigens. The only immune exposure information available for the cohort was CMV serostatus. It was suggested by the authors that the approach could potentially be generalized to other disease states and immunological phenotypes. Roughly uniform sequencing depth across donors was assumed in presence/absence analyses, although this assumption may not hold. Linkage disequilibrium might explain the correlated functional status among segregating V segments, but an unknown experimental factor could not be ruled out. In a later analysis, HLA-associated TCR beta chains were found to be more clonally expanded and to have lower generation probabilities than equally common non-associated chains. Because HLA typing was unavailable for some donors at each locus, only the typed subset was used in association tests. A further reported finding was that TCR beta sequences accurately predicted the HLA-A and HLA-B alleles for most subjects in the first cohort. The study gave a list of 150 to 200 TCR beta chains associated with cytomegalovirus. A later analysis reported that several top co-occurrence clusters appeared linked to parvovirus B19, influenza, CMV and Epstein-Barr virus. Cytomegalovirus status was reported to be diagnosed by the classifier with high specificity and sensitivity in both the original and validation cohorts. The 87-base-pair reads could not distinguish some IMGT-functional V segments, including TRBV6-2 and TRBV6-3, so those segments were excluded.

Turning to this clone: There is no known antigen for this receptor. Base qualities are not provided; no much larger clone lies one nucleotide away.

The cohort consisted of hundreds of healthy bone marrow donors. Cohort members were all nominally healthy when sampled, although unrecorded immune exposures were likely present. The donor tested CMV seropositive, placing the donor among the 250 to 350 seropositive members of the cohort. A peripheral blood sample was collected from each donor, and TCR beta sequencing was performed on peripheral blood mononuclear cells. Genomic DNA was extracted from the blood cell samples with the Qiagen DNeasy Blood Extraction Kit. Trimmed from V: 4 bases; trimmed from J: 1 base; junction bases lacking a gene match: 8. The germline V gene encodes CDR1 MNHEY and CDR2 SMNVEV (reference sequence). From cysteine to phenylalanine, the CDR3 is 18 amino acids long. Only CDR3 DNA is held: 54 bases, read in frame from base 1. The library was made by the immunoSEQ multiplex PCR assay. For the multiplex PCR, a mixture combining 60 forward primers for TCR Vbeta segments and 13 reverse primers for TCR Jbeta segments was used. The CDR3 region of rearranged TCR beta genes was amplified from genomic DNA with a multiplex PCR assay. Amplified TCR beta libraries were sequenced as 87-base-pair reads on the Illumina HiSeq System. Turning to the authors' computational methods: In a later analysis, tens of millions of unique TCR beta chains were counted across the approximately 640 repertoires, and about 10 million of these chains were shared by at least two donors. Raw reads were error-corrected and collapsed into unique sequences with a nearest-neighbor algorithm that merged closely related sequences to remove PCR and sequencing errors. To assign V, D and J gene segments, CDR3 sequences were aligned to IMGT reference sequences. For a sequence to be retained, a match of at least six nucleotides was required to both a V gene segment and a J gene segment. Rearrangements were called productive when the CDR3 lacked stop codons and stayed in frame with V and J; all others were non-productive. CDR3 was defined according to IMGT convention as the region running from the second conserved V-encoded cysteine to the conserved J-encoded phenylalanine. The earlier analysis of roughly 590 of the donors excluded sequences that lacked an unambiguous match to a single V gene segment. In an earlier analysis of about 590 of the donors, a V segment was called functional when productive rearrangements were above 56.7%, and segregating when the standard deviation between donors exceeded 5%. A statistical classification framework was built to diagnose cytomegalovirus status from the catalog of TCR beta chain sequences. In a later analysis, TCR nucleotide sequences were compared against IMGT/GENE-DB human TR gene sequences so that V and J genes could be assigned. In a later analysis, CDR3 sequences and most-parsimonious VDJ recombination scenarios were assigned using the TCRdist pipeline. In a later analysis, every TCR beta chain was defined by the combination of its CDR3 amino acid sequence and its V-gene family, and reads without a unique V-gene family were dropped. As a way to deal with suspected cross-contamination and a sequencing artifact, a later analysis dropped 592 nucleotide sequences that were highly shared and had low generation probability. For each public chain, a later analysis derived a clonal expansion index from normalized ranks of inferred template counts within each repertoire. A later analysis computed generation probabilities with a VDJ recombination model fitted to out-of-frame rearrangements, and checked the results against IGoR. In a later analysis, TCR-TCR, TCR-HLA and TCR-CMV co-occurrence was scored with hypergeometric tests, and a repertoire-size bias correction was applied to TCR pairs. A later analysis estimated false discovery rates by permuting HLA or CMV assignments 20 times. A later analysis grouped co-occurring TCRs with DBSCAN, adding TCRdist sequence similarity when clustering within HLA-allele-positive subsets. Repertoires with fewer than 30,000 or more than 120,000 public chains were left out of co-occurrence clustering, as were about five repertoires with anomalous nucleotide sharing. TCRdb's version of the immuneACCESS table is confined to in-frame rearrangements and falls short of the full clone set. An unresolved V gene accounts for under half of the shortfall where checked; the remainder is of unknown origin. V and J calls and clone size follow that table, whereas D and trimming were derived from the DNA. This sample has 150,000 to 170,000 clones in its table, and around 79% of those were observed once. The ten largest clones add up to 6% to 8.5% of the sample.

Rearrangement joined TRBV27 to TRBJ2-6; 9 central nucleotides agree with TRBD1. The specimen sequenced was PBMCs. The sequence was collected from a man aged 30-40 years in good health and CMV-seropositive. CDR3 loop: CASSSGVGQGSGANVLTF. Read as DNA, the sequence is TGTGCCAGCAGTTCTGGGGTAGGACAGGGGTCTGGGGCCAACGTCCTGACTTTC.